The rows below give T cell receptor beta chains drawn from one sample of a study of OX40 agonist ivuxolimab in advanced cancers. The repertoire was sequenced with immunoSEQ multiplex PCR; TCRdb's copy has only in-frame clones and lacks some. Of about 64,000 clones detected, 88% appear once; the ten largest clones hold approximately 0.67%. The material sequenced was CD4+ or CD8+ T cells sorted from blood, taken in a trial of the OX40 agonist ivuxolimab. Receptor source: an adult with an advanced solid tumor such as melanoma, head and neck, liver or kidney cancer. Both conserved end residues are part of each CDR3. The order of the fields is clone size, V gene, D gene, J gene, CDR3 protein, CDR3 DNA. The D gene is left open where the match is weak. Size is omitted from some rows. Given values are once, few, many or a class for expanded clones.

few	TRBV18	TRBD1	TRBJ2-2	CASSAGTGIGELFF	TGTGCCAGTTCCGCCGGGACAGGGATCGGGGAGCTGTTTTTT
.	TRBV29-1	.	TRBJ2-1	CSVRVPHNEQFF	TGCAGTGTTCGGGTGCCCCACAATGAGCAGTTCTTC
.	TRBV9	.	TRBJ1-1	CASSPGGSEAFF	TGTGCCAGTTCTCCGGGGGGCAGTGAAGCTTTCTTT
.	TRBV11-3	.	TRBJ2-2	CASSLTSLGGELFF	TGTGCCAGCAGCTTGACTAGTCTGGGCGGGGAGCTGTTTTTT
.	TRBV27	.	TRBJ2-2	CASSFGASGTGELFF	TGTGCCAGCAGTTTCGGGGCAAGTGGAACCGGGGAGCTGTTTTTT
.	TRBV18	.	TRBJ1-4	CASSPRRDAATNEKLFF	TGTGCCAGCTCACCACGCAGGGATGCTGCAACTAATGAAAAACTGTTTTTT
.	TRBV7-9	TRBD2	TRBJ2-3	CASSLTSGNTDTQYF	TGTGCCAGCAGCTTAACTAGCGGCAACACAGATACGCAGTATTTT
.	TRBV5-4	TRBD1	TRBJ1-2	CASSTRGGGYTF	TGTGCCAGCAGTACCAGGGGGGGTGGCTACACCTTC
.	TRBV29-1	.	TRBJ2-1	CSVERGYEQFF	TGCAGCGTTGAACGAGGGTATGAGCAGTTCTTC
many	TRBV18	TRBD2	TRBJ2-5	CASSRTSGQETQYF	TGTGCCAGCTCACGGACTAGCGGGCAAGAGACCCAGTACTTC
once	TRBV5-5	.	TRBJ2-7	CASSSSTGDEQYF	TGTGCCAGCAGCAGCAGTACCGGAGACGAGCAGTACTTC
.	TRBV25-1	.	TRBJ2-3	CASSDRPTDTQYF	TGTGCCAGCAGTGACAGACCCACAGATACGCAGTATTTT
.	TRBV23-1	TRBD1	TRBJ2-5	CASSHPADRGLSETQYF	TGCGCCAGCAGTCACCCCGCGGACAGGGGTCTATCGGAGACCCAGTACTTC
.	TRBV6-1	TRBD1	TRBJ2-1	CASSLTGWYNEQFF	TGTGCCAGCAGCCTGACAGGGTGGTACAATGAGCAGTTCTTC
.	TRBV11-1	.	TRBJ1-2	CASSPWGLGGYTF	TGTGCCAGCAGCCCCTGGGGCCTCGGGGGCTACACCTTC
.	TRBV7-3	.	TRBJ2-5	CASSRGAQETQYF	TGTGCCAGCAGCAGAGGGGCCCAAGAGACCCAGTACTTC
few	TRBV7-9	TRBD1	TRBJ1-4	CASVYRDRGQLFF	TGTGCCAGTGTCTACCGGGACAGGGGACAACTGTTTTTT
.	TRBV18	.	TRBJ2-6	CASSPGAGQQSSGANVLTF	TGTGCCAGCTCACCTGGGGCGGGACAGCAGAGCTCTGGGGCCAACGTCCTGACTTTC
.	TRBV4-1	.	TRBJ2-1	CASSQEVGGQFF	TGCGCCAGCAGCCAGGAGGTGGGGGGGCAGTTCTTC
.	TRBV10-3	.	TRBJ2-5	CAISDVARVPQETQYF	TGTGCCATCAGTGATGTGGCCAGGGTCCCCCAAGAGACCCAGTACTTC
.	TRBV7-3	TRBD1	TRBJ2-2	CASSGQGALTGELFF	TGTGCCAGCAGCGGCCAGGGGGCGCTTACCGGGGAGCTGTTTTTT
.	TRBV5-5	.	TRBJ1-1	CASSTTAHTEAFF	TGTGCCAGCAGCACGACAGCTCACACTGAAGCTTTCTTT
.	TRBV27	.	TRBJ1-2	CASSYGPDRGGYTF	TGTGCCAGCAGTTACGGGCCGGACAGAGGGGGCTACACCTTC
.	TRBV19	.	TRBJ2-2	CASSLPTANTGELFF	TGTGCCAGTAGTCTACCGACAGCGAACACCGGGGAGCTGTTTTTT
.	TRBV5-1	.	TRBJ2-3	CASSPARPDTQYF	TGCGCCAGCAGCCCTGCTAGGCCAGATACGCAGTATTTT
.	TRBV30	.	TRBJ2-5	CAWGGGEYSGTQYF	TGTGCCTGGGGGGGAGGAGAATATTCCGGGACCCAGTACTTC
once	TRBV7-3	.	TRBJ2-2	CASSNGVPRAGELFF	TGTGCCAGCAGCAACGGGGTCCCGCGGGCCGGGGAGCTGTTTTTT
.	TRBV5-1	.	TRBJ1-3	CASSLDGESAGNTIYF	TGCGCCAGCAGCTTGGACGGGGAAAGTGCTGGAAACACCATATATTTT
.	TRBV4-1	.	TRBJ1-5	CASSQLATGRQPQHF	TGCGCCAGCAGCCAACTCGCGACGGGGCGCCAGCCCCAGCATTTT
.	TRBV5-1	TRBD1	TRBJ2-3	CASSLDGQGSPQQYF	TGCGCCAGCAGCTTGGACGGACAGGGCTCGCCCCAGCAGTATTTT
.	TRBV2	TRBD2	TRBJ2-7	CASSEEGAGGYEQYF	TGTGCCAGCAGTGAAGAGGGTGCGGGAGGGTACGAGCAGTACTTC
.	TRBV6-1	.	TRBJ1-5	CATQGLGQPQHF	TGTGCCACCCAGGGATTGGGACAGCCCCAGCATTTT
.	TRBV10-2	.	TRBJ2-1	CASSSSGFLQGQFF	TGCGCCAGCAGCTCAAGTGGGTTCCTACAAGGGCAGTTCTTC
few	TRBV1	.	TRBJ2-3	CTSCRDYHTDTQYF	TGCACCAGCTGCAGGGACTATCACACAGATACGCAGTATTTT
once	TRBV6-5	.	TRBJ1-5	CASSYSHRLNQPQHF	TGTGCCAGCAGTTACTCGCACAGGCTTAATCAACCCCAGCATTTT